The 14 T cell receptor beta chains below were found in one sample sequenced in a study of T cell responses to AZD1222 COVID-19 vaccine. The data were produced by immunoSEQ multiplex PCR, yet TCRdb's version contains in-frame clones alone and is incomplete. The repertoire has 130,000 or so clones, roughly 89% of them found once; the top ten carry roughly 7.5%. The specimen comprised peripheral blood, sampled 28 days after the second dose of the MenACWY control vaccine. The receptors come from an adult who received the MenACWY meningococcal vaccine as a control.

The chain carries TRBV30 and TRBJ2-5, with D uncertain. CDR3 size: 11 residues. Germline CDR1 is GTSNPN and CDR2 is SVGIG (reference sequence). V was shortened by 2 bases and J by 4 bases, with 5 bases between the two germline ends. The CDR3 is CAWSRAETQYF. The CDR3 region has the DNA TGTGCCTGGAGTCGAGCAGAGACCCAGTACTTC.

This chain uses TRBV7-9 with TRBJ2-1; TRBD1 aligns across 10 bases. This CDR3 spans 15 amino acids. Trimming took 4 bases from V and 8 from J; bases not matched to a gene: 8. Germline V gene sequence: CDR1 SEHNR, CDR2 FQNEAQ (reference sequence). This chain's CDR3 is CASSSHGGTGDEQFF. CDR3 sequence (DNA): TGTGCCAGCAGCTCCCACGGGGGGACAGGGGATGAGCAGTTCTTC.

This chain links TRBV9 with TRBJ2-1, with 7 nucleotides matching TRBD2. The ends lost 0 bases at V and 0 bases at J; junction bases unmatched: 15. CDR1 is SGDLS, CDR2 YYNGEE, per germline. The CDR3 covers 20 residues. The CDR3: CASSVATSSGDFSSYNEQFF. In DNA, the CDR3 is TGTGCCAGCAGCGTAGCTACCTCGAGCGGGGATTTTAGCTCCTACAATGAGCAGTTCTTC.

CDR3 residues: CASSLATSADFF. Written as DNA, the CDR3 is TGTGCCAGCAGTTTAGCGACTAGCGCGGATTTCTTC. The rearrangement uses TRBV12-3 or TRBV12-4 and TRBJ2-1; TRBD2 matches at 8 bases. This CDR3 contains 12 residues. The V gene end was trimmed by 0 bases and the J gene end by 16 bases; junction bases not matched to a gene: 5.

The chain uses TRBV28 and TRBJ1-4; D unresolved. CDR1 is MDHEN, CDR2 SYDVKM, per germline. V lost 2 bases and J lost 6, with 1 base in between. This CDR3 spans 11 amino acids. As DNA, the CDR3 is TGTGCCAGCAGTTTAGATGAAAAACTGTTTTTT. Translating gives CASSLDEKLFF.

This sequence joins TRBV6-5 and TRBJ2-5; 9 bases agree with TRBD2. The CDR3 length is 14 residues. The germline V gene has CDR1 MNHEY and CDR2 SVGAGI. V was clipped by 2 bases and J by 5 bases; unmatched bases: 3. In DNA, the CDR3 is TGTGCCAGCAGTTACGGGGCGGGAGGGGAGACCCAGTACTTC. Translated: CASSYGAGGETQYF.

V and J are TRBV2 and TRBJ1-3; no firm D call. Germline-derived CDR1 and CDR2 are SNHLY and FYNNEI. Trimming left V 6 bases short and J 0 bases short, with 9 bases between. This CDR3 contains 14 residues. CDR3 amino acids: CASSATLSGNTIYF. The CDR3 nucleotides read TGTGCCAGCAGCGCGACGCTCTCTGGAAACACCATATATTTT. The variable domain in full, with the rest retrieved from reference TRBV2 and TRBJ1-3, is EPEVTQTPSHQVTQMGQEVILRCVPISNHLYFYWYRQILGQKVEFLVSFYNNEISEKSEIFDDQFSVERPDGSNFTLKIRSTKLEDSAMYFCASSATLSGNTIYFGEGSWLTVV.

The CDR3 DNA is TGTGCCAGCAGTTATCCAGGGCTTCGGCCCCAGCATTTT. Translation: CASSYPGLRPQHF. The V gene is TRBV6-6, the J gene TRBJ1-5; tentatively, D is TRBD1 (5 bases). The germline V gene encodes CDR1 MNHNY and CDR2 SVGAGI (reference sequence). Trimming removed 3 bases at V and 9 bases at J, with 12 bases between. The CDR3 has 13 residues.

V usage is TRBV7-9 and J usage is TRBJ1-1; 7 bases fit TRBD1. Germline V lookup: CDR1 SEHNR, CDR2 FQNEAQ (reference sequence). J gave up 5 bases and V 11 bases, and 14 bases lay outside the gene matches. This CDR3 has 14 amino acids. The CDR3 region is CAWGQLQVETEAFF. CDR3 in DNA: TGTGCCTGGGGACAGCTCCAAGTCGAGACTGAAGCTTTCTTT.

Ten or more counts support this clone. The rearrangement uses TRBV4-1 and TRBJ1-5; TRBD1 matches at 8 bases. The CDR3 has 15 residues. The germline CDR1 and CDR2 sequences are MGHRA and YSYEKL. J lost 7 bases, V lost 0 bases, and 5 bases had no gene match. CDR3 loop: CASSQEVTGEQPQHF. CDR3 bases: TGCGCCAGCAGCCAAGAGGTGACAGGGGAACAGCCCCAGCATTTT.

The rearrangement uses TRBV4-3 and TRBJ1-1; no clear D. The CDR3 sequence is 15 residues long. Germline CDR1 is LGHNA and CDR2 is YSLEER. V dropped 2 bases and J dropped 0 bases, with 10 bases sitting between them. CDR3 loop: CASSQRTQMNTEAFF. The CDR3 DNA reads as TGCGCCAGCAGCCAAAGAACGCAGATGAACACTGAAGCTTTCTTT.

This chain connects TRBV5-6 to TRBJ1-2; no firm D call. Trimming removed 8 bases from V and 0 bases from J, with 14 bases in between. Looked up from germline, CDR1 is SGHDT and CDR2 is YYEEEE. The CDR3 is 14 amino acids. CDR3 sequence (DNA): TGTGCCAGTACTCGAGACCGGCCTAACTATGGCTACACCTTC. Amino acids: CASTRDRPNYGYTF.

CDR3 in amino acids: CAPMVDQPQHF. CDR3 nucleotides: TGCGCCCCCATGGTCGATCAGCCCCAGCATTTT. The rearrangement uses TRBV4-1 and TRBJ1-5; D call uncertain. CDR3 length equals 11 residues. Germline assignment: CDR1 MGHRA and CDR2 YSYEKL. V was cut by 11 bases and J by 5 bases, with 10 bases left in between.

The CDR3 sequence is CASSILGAGNQPQHF. In DNA form, the CDR3 reads TGTGCCAGTAGTATTTTGGGTGCTGGTAATCAGCCCCAGCATTTT. This chain joins TRBV19 and TRBJ1-5; D call uncertain. Germline V gives CDR1 LNHDA, CDR2 SQIVND (reference sequence). This CDR3 has 15 residues. The V end was cut by 3 bases, the J end by 4 bases, with 13 bases between.